The T cell receptor beta chain under discussion was sequenced for a study of cytomegalovirus exposure and HLA in healthy donors. About the study: In a previous analysis, more than 90 million unique TCR beta sequences were found from 170 million or so T cells.

Germline values: CDR1 SGHRS, CDR2 YFSETQ. This CDR3 contains 16 residues. The V gene lost 3 bases and the J gene lost 3 bases, with 15 bases spanning the gap. All donors participated as healthy donors of bone marrow. PCR used 60 Vbeta primers and 13 Jbeta primers. Assay used: immunoSEQ multiplex PCR; TCRdb lists only in-frame clones, some missing. In all, the sample yields about 140,000 clones. This clonotype originated in a woman between 18 and 29 years old in good health and CMV-seronegative. The specimen sequenced was PBMCs. The chain joins TRBV5-1 to TRBJ1-4, with a tentative D call TRBD1 (5 bases). The CDR3 DNA reads as TGCGCCAGCAGCTATGAATTAGACAGCCCTAATGAAAAACTGTTTTTT. This translates into CASSYELDSPNEKLFF. Looking up the rest from reference TRBV5-1 and TRBJ1-4 gives the full variable domain: KAGVTQTPRYLIKTRGQQVTLSCSPISGHRSVSWYQQTPGQGLQFLFEYFSETQRNKGNFPGRFSGRQFSNSRSEMNVSTLELGDSALYLCASSYELDSPNEKLFFGSGTQLSVL.